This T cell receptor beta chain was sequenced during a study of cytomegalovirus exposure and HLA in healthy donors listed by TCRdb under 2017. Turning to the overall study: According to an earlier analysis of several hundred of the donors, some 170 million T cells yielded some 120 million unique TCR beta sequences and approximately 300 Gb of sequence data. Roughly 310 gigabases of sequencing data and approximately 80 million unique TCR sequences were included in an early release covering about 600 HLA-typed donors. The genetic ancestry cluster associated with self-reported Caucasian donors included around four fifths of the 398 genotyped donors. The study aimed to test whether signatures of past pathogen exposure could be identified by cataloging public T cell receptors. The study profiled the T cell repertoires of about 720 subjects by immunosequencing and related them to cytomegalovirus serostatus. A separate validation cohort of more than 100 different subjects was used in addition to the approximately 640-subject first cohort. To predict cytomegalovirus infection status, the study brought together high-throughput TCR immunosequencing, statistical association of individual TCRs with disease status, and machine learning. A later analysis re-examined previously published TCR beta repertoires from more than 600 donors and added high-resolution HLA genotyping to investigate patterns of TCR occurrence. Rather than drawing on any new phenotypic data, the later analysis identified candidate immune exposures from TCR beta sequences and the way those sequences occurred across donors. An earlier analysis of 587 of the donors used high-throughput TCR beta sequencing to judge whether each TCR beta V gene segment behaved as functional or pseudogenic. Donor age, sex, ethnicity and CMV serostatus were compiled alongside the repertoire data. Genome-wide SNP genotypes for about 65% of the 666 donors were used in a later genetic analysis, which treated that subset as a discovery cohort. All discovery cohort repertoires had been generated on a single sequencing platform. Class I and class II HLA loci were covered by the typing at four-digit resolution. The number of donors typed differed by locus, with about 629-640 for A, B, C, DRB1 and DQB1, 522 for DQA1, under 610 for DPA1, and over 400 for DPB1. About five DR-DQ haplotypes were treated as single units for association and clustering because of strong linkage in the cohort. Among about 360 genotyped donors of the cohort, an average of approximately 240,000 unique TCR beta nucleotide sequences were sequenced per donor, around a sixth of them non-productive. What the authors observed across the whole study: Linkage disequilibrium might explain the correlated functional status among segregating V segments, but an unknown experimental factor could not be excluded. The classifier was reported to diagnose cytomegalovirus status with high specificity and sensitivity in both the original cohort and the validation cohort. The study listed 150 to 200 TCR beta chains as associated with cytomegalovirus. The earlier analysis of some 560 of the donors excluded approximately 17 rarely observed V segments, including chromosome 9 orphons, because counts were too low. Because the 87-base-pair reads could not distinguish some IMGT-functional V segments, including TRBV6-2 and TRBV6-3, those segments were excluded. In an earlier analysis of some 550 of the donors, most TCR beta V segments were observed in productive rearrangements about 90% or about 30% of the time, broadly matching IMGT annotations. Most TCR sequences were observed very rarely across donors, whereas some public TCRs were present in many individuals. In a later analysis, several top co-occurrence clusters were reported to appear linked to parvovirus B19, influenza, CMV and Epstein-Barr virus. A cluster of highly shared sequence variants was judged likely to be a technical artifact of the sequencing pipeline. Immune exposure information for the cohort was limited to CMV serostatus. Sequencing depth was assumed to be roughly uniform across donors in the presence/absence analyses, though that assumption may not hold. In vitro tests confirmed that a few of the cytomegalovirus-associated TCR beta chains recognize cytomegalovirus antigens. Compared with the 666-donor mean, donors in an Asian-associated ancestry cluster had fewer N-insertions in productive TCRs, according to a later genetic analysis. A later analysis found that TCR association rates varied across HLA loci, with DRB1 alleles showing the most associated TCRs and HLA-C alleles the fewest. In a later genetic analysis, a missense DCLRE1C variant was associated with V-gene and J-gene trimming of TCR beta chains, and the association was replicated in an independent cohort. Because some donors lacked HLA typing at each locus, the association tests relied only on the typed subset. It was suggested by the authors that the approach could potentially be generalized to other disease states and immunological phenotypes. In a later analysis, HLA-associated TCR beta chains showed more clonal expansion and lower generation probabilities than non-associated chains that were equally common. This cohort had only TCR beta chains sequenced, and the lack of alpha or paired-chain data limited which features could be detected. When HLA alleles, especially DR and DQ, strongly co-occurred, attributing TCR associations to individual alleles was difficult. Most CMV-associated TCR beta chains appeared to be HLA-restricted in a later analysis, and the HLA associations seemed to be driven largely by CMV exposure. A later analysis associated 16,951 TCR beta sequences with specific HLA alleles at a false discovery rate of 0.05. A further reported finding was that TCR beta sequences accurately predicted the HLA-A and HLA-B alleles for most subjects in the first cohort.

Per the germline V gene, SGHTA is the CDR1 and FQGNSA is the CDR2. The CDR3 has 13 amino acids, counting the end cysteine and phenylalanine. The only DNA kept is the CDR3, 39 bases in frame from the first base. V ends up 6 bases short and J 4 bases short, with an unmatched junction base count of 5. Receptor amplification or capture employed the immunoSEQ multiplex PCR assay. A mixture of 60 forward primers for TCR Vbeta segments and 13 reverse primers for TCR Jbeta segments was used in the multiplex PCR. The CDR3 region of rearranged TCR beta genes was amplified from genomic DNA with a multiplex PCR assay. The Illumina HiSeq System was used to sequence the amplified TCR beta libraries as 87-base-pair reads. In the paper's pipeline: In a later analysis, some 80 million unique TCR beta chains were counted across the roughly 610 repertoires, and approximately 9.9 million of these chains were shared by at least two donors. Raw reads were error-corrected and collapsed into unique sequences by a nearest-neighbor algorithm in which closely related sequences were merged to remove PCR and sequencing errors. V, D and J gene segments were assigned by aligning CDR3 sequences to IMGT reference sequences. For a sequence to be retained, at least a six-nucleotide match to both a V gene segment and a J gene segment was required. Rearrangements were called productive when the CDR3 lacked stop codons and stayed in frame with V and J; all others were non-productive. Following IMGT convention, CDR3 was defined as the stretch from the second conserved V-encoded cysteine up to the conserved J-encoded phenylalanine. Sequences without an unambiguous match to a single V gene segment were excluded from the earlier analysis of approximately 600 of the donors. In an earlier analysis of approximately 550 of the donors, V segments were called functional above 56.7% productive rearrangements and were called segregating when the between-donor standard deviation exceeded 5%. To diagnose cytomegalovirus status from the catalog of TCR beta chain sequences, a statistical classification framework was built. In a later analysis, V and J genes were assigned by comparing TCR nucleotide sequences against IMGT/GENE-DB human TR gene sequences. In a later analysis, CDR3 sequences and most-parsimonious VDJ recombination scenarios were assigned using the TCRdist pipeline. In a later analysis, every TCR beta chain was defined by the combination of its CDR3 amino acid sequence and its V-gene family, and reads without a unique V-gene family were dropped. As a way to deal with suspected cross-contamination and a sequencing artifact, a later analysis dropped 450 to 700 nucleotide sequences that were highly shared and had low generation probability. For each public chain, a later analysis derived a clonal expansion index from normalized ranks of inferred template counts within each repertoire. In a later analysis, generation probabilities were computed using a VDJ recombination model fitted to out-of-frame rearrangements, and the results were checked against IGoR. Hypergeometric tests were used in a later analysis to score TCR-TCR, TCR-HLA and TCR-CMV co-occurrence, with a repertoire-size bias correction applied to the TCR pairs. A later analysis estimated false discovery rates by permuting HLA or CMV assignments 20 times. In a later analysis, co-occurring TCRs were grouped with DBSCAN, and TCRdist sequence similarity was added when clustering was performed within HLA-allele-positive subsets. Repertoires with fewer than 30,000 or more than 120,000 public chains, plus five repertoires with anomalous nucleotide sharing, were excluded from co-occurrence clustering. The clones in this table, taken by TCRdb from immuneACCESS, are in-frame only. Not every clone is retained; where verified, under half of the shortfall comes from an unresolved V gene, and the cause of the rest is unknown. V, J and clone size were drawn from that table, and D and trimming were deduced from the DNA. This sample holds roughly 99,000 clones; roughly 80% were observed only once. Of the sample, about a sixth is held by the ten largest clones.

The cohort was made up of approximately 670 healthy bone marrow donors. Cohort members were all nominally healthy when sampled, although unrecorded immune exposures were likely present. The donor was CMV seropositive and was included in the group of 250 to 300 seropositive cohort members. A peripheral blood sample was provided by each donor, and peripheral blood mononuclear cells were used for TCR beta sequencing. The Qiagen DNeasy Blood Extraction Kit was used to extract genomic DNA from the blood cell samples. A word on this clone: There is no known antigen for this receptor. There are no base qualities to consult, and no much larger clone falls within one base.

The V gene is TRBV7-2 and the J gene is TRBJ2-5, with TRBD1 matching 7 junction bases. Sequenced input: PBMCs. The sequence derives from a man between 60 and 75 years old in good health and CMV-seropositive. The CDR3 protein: CASSQTGRETQYF. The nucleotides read TGTGCCAGCAGTCAGACAGGGAGAGAGACCCAGTACTTC. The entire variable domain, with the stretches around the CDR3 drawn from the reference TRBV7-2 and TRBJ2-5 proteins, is GAGVSQSPSNKVTEKGKDVELRCDPISGHTALYWYRQSLGQGLEFLIYFQGNSAPDKSGLPSDRFSAERTGGSVSTLTIQRTQQEDSAVYLCASSQTGRETQYFGPGTRLLVL.